The clone carrying this T cell receptor (beta chain) was observed a few times. Its antigen is undetermined. V lost 0 bases, J lost 1 base, and 6 bases lay in between. The CDR3 is 14 amino acids. Germline CDR1 MNHNY, CDR2 SVGAGI (reference sequence). The PCR was carried out with 60 Vbeta primers and 13 Jbeta primers. This table comes from immunoSEQ multiplex PCR, and its TCRdb copy is limited to in-frame clones, with some not included. Of about 120,000 clones in the sample, 15% were seen once. These data originate in a study of cytomegalovirus exposure and HLA in healthy donors. Study-level points and caveats: Most TCR sequences were rare, but some public TCRs occurred in many donors. A missense variant in DCLRE1C was later tied to TCR beta V- and J-gene trimming. In an earlier analysis, about 87% or about 30%: the productive usage of most TCR beta V segments.

V gene TRBV6-6 combines with J gene TRBJ1-2; D call uncertain. The source is a woman between 18 and 29 years old in good health and CMV-seronegative. The sequenced sample was PBMCs. The CDR3 region has the DNA TGTGCCAGCAGTTACTCTCCAGATAACTATGGCTACACCTTC. Its translation is CASSYSPDNYGYTF.